This T cell receptor beta chain was identified during a study of shared clonotypes between healthy human individuals. Data came from immunoSEQ multiplex PCR; TCRdb stores just in-frame clones and leaves some out. Of 1.5 million to 2.5 million clones listed, 85% to 95% were seen once; the top ten hold 1% to 1.5%. Positive CCR7 selection of CD45RO-negative cells yielded the naive CD8 cells, and terminally differentiated effector memory CD45RA+ cells were excluded. The sequence was obtained from a young man in good health. The material sequenced was naive CD8+ T cells sorted from blood.

CDR3 DNA sequence: TGTGCCAGCAGCAGCCCCGAGGAATGGGCAGATACGCAGTATTTT. Protein product: CASSSPEEWADTQYF. The rearrangement uses TRBV5-6 and TRBJ2-3, with no clear D. V lost 4 bases and J 4 bases, leaving 16 bases between the germline ends. CDR3 size: 15 residues. Germline-derived CDR1 and CDR2 are SGHDT and YYEEEE.